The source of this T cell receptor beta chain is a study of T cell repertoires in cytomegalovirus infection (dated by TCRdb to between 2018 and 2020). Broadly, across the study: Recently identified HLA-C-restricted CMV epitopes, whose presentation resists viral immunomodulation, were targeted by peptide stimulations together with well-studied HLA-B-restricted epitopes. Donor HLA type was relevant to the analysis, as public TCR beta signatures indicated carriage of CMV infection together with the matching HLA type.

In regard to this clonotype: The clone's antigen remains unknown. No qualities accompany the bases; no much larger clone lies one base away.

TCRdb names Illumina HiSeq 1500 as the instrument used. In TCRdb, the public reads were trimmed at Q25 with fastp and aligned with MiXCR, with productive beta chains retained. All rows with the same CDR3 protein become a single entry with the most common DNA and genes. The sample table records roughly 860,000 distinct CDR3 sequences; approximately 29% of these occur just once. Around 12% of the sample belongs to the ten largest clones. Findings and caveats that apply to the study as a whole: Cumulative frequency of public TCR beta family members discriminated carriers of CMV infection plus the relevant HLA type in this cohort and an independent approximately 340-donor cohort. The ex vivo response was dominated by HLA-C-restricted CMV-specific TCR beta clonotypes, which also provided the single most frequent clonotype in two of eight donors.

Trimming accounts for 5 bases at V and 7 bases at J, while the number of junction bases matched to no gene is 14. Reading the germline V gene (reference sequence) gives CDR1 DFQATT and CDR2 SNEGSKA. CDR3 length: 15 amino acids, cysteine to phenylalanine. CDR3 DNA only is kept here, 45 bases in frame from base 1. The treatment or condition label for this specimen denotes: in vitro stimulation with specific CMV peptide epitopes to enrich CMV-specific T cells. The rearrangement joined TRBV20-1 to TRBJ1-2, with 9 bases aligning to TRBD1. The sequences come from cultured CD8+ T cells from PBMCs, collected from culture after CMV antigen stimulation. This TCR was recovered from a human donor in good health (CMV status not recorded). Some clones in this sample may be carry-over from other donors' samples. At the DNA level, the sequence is TGCAGTGCTTGGTCTGAGGGACAGGGTCCTGGTGGCTACACCTTC. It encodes CSAWSEGQGPGGYTF.